Shown below are 28 T cell receptor beta chains from a single sample sequenced in a study of blood T cells in healthy people across ages (dated by TCRdb to between 2015 and 2016). Libraries were made using 5' RACE. Sequenced using an Illumina HiSeq 2500. A second about 7 to 12 cycle PCR used a sample-barcoded 5' primer and a J-beta primer mix. In-frame beta chains were kept once TCRdb had trimmed the public reads at Q25 with fastp and called clones with MiXCR. Each CDR3 protein appears once, grouped with its most common genes and DNA. The sample includes under 2 million distinct CDR3 sequences, with roughly 32% observed a single time. The ten largest clones take up about 11% of the sample. Sequencing used blood. The receptor set was obtained from a woman aged 30 to 39 in good health.

The rearrangement joins TRBV20-1 to TRBJ1-2, with TRBD1 identical over 11 bases. The CDR3 has 16 amino acids. Trimming took 6 bases from V and 5 from J; bases not matched to a gene: 14. Per the germline V gene, CDR1 is DFQATT and CDR2 is SNEGSKA (reference sequence). This chain's CDR3 is CSAPPGQGGLQYGYTF. The CDR3 DNA sequence: TGCAGTGCGCCACCGGGACAGGGGGGCTTACAGTATGGCTACACCTTC.

This clonotype has only a few counts. The gene calls are TRBV27 and TRBJ2-7; 11 bases agree with TRBD2. The CDR3 covers 15 residues. The V segment lost 6 bases and the J segment 5 bases; nucleotides outside the gene matches: 9. Germline V lookup: CDR1 MNHEY, CDR2 SMNVEV (reference sequence). The CDR3 bases are TGTGCCAGCAGACCCACTAGCGGGAGTATCCACGAGCAGTACTTC. Translation gives CASRPTSGSIHEQYF.

The sample holds a few counts of this clonotype. CDR3 protein: CASSEALPREKLFF. CDR3 nucleotide sequence: TGTGCCAGCAGTGAAGCGCTACCGAGGGAAAAACTGTTTTTT. This chain links TRBV6-1 with TRBJ1-4; D is unresolved. V lost 0 bases to trimming and J lost 8 bases, with 10 bases between them. The CDR3 is made up of 14 amino acids. Germline-derived CDR1 and CDR2 are MNHNS and SASEGT.

This chain joins TRBV7-2 and TRBJ2-3; D could derive from TRBD1 or TRBD2 (6 bases each). The CDR3 consists of 15 residues. Trimming stripped 1 base from V and 6 bases from J, with 14 bases between. Germline CDR1 and CDR2: SGHTA and FQGNSA. The DNA of the CDR3 is TGTGCCAGCAGCTTAGGCGGGACACTGCGGGATACGCAGTATTTT. This translates into CASSLGGTLRDTQYF.

Comments on this clonotype: Given a much more abundant clone one base away, this may be a read error. The gene calls are TRBV20-1 and TRBJ2-1; D is possibly TRBD2 (5 bases). There are 15 residues in the CDR3. CDR1 and CDR2 (germline): DFQATT, SNEGSKA (reference sequence). In nucleotides, the CDR3 is TGCGGTGCTAGAGACCCGGCGGGCTCCTACAATGAGCAGTTCTTC. Translation gives CGARDPAGSYNEQFF.

The V call is TRBV3-1, the J call TRBJ2-7; D possibly uses TRBD1 or TRBD2 (6 bases each). CDR3 length equals 14 residues. V was clipped by 1 base and J by 4 bases, with 11 bases between them. Per the germline V gene, CDR1 is LGHDT and CDR2 is YNNKEL (reference sequence). The chain's CDR3 is CASSQVGGLYEQYF. In nucleotides, the CDR3 is TGTGCCAGCAGCCAAGTTGGGGGGCTGTACGAGCAGTACTTC.

This clonotype was observed a few times. This chain links TRBV24-1 with TRBJ2-2; TRBD1 aligns across 10 bases. V trimming: 4 bases; J trimming: 4 bases; junction bases outside the gene matches: 5. Germline CDR1 KGHDR, CDR2 SFDVKD. CDR3 length: 16 amino acids. CDR3 in DNA: TGTGCCACCAGTGACACCGGGACAGGGGTCACCGGGGAGCTGTTTTTT. It encodes CATSDTGTGVTGELFF.

This clonotype was seen a few times. The genes are TRBV28 and TRBJ2-4, with 10 bases aligning to TRBD1. CDR3 length: 15 residues. Germline CDR1 MDHEN, CDR2 SYDVKM. V trimming: 6 bases; J trimming: 2 bases; junction bases outside the gene matches: 4. This CDR3 is CASSPTGGSKNIQYF. CDR3 nucleotides: TGTGCCAGCAGCCCGACAGGGGGCTCCAAAAACATTCAGTACTTC.

This clonotype came up many times. The chain joins TRBV20-1 to TRBJ2-6, with D possibly TRBD1 on 5 matching bases. The CDR3 is 12 amino acids. V lost 6 bases and J lost 2, with 5 bases in between. Germline V gives CDR1 DFQATT, CDR2 SNEGSKA (reference sequence). CDR3 in DNA: TGCAGTGCCAGGGCTGGGGCCAACGTCCTGACTTTC. Residues: CSARAGANVLTF.

The chain uses TRBV7-3 and TRBJ2-1, with D possibly being TRBD2 (6 bases). This CDR3 region has 16 residues. With 2 bases removed from V and 5 bases from J, the gap between germline ends came to 16 bases. CDR1 SGHTA and CDR2 FQGTGA come from the germline V gene. CDR3 sequence: CASSLSTGGVHNEQFF. CDR3 DNA sequence: TGTGCCAGCAGCTTATCGACTGGCGGGGTCCACAATGAGCAGTTCTTC.

The sample holds a few counts of this clonotype. The gene calls are TRBV11-2 and TRBJ2-7; D perhaps matches TRBD1 (6 bases). The CDR3 consists of 13 residues. Germline V gene lookup returns CDR1 SGHAT and CDR2 FQNNGV. Between the trimmed V and J ends, which lost 8 bases and 3 bases, there was a span of 14 bases. CDR3 amino acids: CASRGQNYYEQYF. CDR3 nucleotides: TGTGCCAGCCGCGGACAGAATTACTACGAGCAGTACTTC.

This clonotype was recorded a few times. V gene TRBV11-2 combines with J gene TRBJ1-4; weak D call: TRBD1 (5 bases). This CDR3 spans 15 amino acids. Looked up from germline, CDR1 is SGHAT and CDR2 is FQNNGV. Trimming cost V 2 bases and J 4 bases, with 11 bases left between them. For the CDR3, the DNA is TGTGCCAGCAGCTTAAGGGGACGGTTTAATGAAAAACTGTTTTTT. Residues: CASSLRGRFNEKLFF.

The rearrangement links TRBV30 to TRBJ1-2, with D perhaps matching TRBD1 (5 bases). The CDR3 runs to 13 residues. Germline lookup yields CDR1 GTSNPN and CDR2 SVGIG (reference sequence). Trimming took off 3 bases at V and 10 bases at J, with 18 bases between the two ends. CDR3: CAWRTDTTMAYTF. The CDR3, as DNA: TGTGCCTGGAGAACGGACACAACTATGGCCTACACCTTC.

The V gene is TRBV20-1, the J gene TRBJ2-3, with 7 bases that match TRBD2. V was clipped by 4 bases and J by 6 bases; unmatched bases: 7. CDR3 size: 13 residues. Germline loops: CDR1 DFQATT, CDR2 SNEGSKA (reference sequence). The CDR3 loop is CSAKSGNRDTQYF. DNA of the CDR3: TGCAGTGCTAAAAGCGGGAACAGGGATACGCAGTATTTT.

This clonotype was observed a handful of times. The CDR3: CSVEEPRGPGELFF. As DNA, the CDR3 is TGCAGCGTTGAAGAGCCCAGGGGCCCCGGGGAGCTGTTTTTT. The rearrangement uses TRBV29-1 and TRBJ2-2; maybe TRBD1 (6 bases). Germline values: CDR1 SQVTM, CDR2 ANQGSEA. V dropped 0 bases and J dropped 6 bases, with 11 bases sitting between them. The CDR3 is 14 residues long.

Regarding this clonotype: One end of the junction is discordant with germline, which a read error may explain. V usage is TRBV7-3 and J usage is TRBJ2-3, with D possibly matching TRBD2 (6 bases). The CDR3 covers 15 residues. Germline lookup yields CDR1 SGHTA and CDR2 FQGTGA. This chain's CDR3 is CASSPMGGVTDTQYF. In DNA form, the CDR3 reads TGCGCCAGCAGCCCTATGGGGGGTGTCACAGATACGCAGTATTTT.

The genes are TRBV28 and TRBJ2-1; possible D gene TRBD2, 5 bases. The CDR3 is 14 residues long. Germline V CDR1 and CDR2: MDHEN, SYDVKM. V was cut by 6 bases and J by 5 bases, with 14 bases left in between. The CDR3 is CASRDTAANNEQFF. The CDR3 DNA follows: TGTGCCAGCAGGGATACAGCGGCCAACAATGAGCAGTTCTTC.

This clonotype has only a few counts. V is TRBV4-2 and J is TRBJ1-1; D perhaps matches TRBD1 (5 bases). V was trimmed by 1 base and J by 0 bases, leaving 12 bases between them. CDR3 size: 16 residues. Germline values: CDR1 LGHNA, CDR2 YNFKEQ. CDR3 in DNA: TGTGCCAGCAGCCAAGTGGCAGGGATCATGAACACTGAAGCTTTCTTT. Translation gives CASSQVAGIMNTEAFF.

The genes are TRBV5-6 and TRBJ2-3; TRBD1 or TRBD2 may be the D gene (7 bases each). The CDR3 has 15 amino acids. V was cut by 4 bases and J by 8 bases, with 20 bases left in between. Germline V gives CDR1 SGHDT, CDR2 YYEEEE. The chain's CDR3 is CASSGRDSKAGTQYF. The CDR3 nucleotides read TGTGCCAGCAGCGGGAGGGACAGTAAAGCAGGTACGCAGTATTTT.

V is TRBV24-1 and J is TRBJ2-2; no reliable D call. V was shortened by 5 bases and J by 2 bases, with 11 bases between the two germline ends. Germline V gene lookup returns CDR1 KGHDR and CDR2 SFDVKD. The CDR3 has 15 amino acids. In DNA, the CDR3 is TGTGCCACCAGTGCAAGGCAAACCAACACCGGGGAGCTGTTTTTT. It encodes CATSARQTNTGELFF.

This clonotype was seen once. This CDR3 reads CASSQDLRLGEKLFF. The CDR3 DNA reads TGTGCCAGCAGCCAAGATCTGCGGTTGGGGGAAAAACTGTTTTTT. J is TRBJ1-4 and V is TRBV3-1; D unclear. Per the germline V gene, CDR1 is LGHDT and CDR2 is YNNKEL (reference sequence). The CDR3 is 15 amino acids. Trimming stripped 0 bases from V and 8 bases from J, with 13 bases between.

This clonotype occurred once. An end of the junction differs from the germline gene, which may be a read error. V is TRBV9 and J is TRBJ2-3; D remains unclear. Germline lookup yields CDR1 SGDLS and CDR2 YYNGEE. The CDR3 is 13 residues long. The CDR3 reads CTSSVHPGDTQYF. The CDR3, as DNA: TGTACCAGCAGCGTCCACCCGGGTGATACGCAGTATTTT.

Written as DNA, the CDR3 is TGTGCCAGCAAGCCCCGCGTCGATAGCACAGATACGCAGTATTTT. Protein: CASKPRVDSTDTQYF. The chain combines TRBV2 with TRBJ2-3; D ambiguous. V was pared by 7 bases and J by 0 bases, with 14 bases between. The CDR3 is made up of 15 amino acids. Per germline, CDR1 SNHLY and CDR2 FYNNEI. The complete variable domain, with remaining parts taken from reference TRBV2 and TRBJ2-3, reads EPEVTQTPSHQVTQMGQEVILRCVPISNHLYFYWYRQILGQKVEFLVSFYNNEISEKSEIFDDQFSVERPDGSNFTLKIRSTKLEDSAMYFCASKPRVDSTDTQYFGPGTRLTVL.

J is TRBJ1-1 and V is TRBV6-5; D is ambiguous. The CDR3 contains 14 residues. CDR1 and CDR2 (germline): MNHEY, SVGAGI. V was shortened by 2 bases and J by 5 bases, with 12 bases between the two germline ends. For the CDR3, the DNA is TGTGCCAGCAGTTACGGTAGCCCTGGAACTGAAGCTTTCTTT. It is translated as CASSYGSPGTEAFF.

Only a few counts were recorded for this clonotype. This chain joins TRBV5-6 and TRBJ1-1; D perhaps matches TRBD1 (5 bases). V was pared by 4 bases and J by 4 bases, with 11 bases between. CDR3 length equals 13 residues. Germline CDR1 is SGHDT and CDR2 is YYEEEE. The CDR3 region has the DNA TGTGCCAGCAGCCGCAGGGTCGGCACTGAAGCTTTCTTT. It specifies CASSRRVGTEAFF.

This clonotype occurred a few times. The chain couples TRBV9 to TRBJ2-5, with TRBD2 matching over 7 bases. Trimming removed 4 bases from V and 4 bases from J; junction bases left unmatched: 13. CDR3 length equals 16 residues. From germline, CDR1 is SGDLS and CDR2 YYNGEE. Written as DNA, the CDR3 is TGTGCCAGCAGCTCTCTCGGGGGGATGGTCGGAGAGACCCAGTACTTC. This encodes CASSSLGGMVGETQYF.

V usage is TRBV20-1 and J usage is TRBJ1-1; D ambiguous. The ends were cut back, 6 bases at V and 5 bases at J, with 13 bases in the middle. Germline assignment: CDR1 DFQATT and CDR2 SNEGSKA (reference sequence). The CDR3 has 12 amino acids. The CDR3 DNA reads TGCAGTGCCGCTGCGGGGTCAACTGAAGCTTTCTTT. Translation gives CSAAAGSTEAFF.

This clonotype was seen many times. V gene TRBV7-2 combines with J gene TRBJ1-5; 8 nucleotides align to TRBD1. The V and J ends lost 6 bases and 4 bases, in that order; junction bases with no gene match: 2. Germline-derived CDR1 and CDR2 are SGHTA and FQGNSA. This CDR3 contains 13 residues. The CDR3 spells CASSRQGNQPQHF. In nucleotides, the CDR3 is TGTGCCAGCAGTAGACAGGGGAATCAGCCCCAGCATTTT.